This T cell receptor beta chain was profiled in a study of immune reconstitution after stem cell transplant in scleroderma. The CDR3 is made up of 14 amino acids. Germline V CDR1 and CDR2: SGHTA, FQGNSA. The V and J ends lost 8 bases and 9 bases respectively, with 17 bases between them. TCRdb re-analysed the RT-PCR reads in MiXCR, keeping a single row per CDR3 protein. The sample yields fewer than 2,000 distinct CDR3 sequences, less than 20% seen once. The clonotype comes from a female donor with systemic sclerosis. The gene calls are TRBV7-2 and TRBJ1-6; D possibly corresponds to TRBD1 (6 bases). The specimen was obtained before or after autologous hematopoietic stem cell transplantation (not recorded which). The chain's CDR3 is CASVSGGGGSPLHF. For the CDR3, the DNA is TGTGCCAGCGTTTCAGGAGGGGGGGGTTCACCCCTCCACTTT.